These 7 T cell receptor beta chains were sequenced from one sample in a study of blood T cell repertoires in COVID-19. Assay used: immunoSEQ multiplex PCR; TCRdb lists only in-frame clones, some missing. The sample carries around 280,000 clones, roughly 86% recorded once. Sequenced: peripheral blood. The receptors here all came from a woman under 40 who had recovered from COVID-19.

This clone was seen a handful of times. V gene TRBV5-1 combines with J gene TRBJ1-2, with TRBD1 matching over 7 bases. The CDR3 consists of 15 residues. The J segment lost 4 bases and the V segment lost 4 bases, leaving 10 bases of the junction unmatched. Germline values: CDR1 SGHRS, CDR2 YFSETQ. CDR3 DNA: TGCGCCAGCAGCCCCGGAGGGGGCACCAGCTATGGCTACACCTTC. This encodes CASSPGGGTSYGYTF.

The chain combines TRBV11-1 with TRBJ1-1; weak D call: TRBD1 (6 bases). Deletions cut 1 base from V and 4 bases from J, with 7 bases between. The germline gives CDR1 SGHAT, CDR2 FQDESV (reference sequence). CDR3 size: 13 residues. The CDR3 nucleotides read TGTGCCAGCAGCTTAGTAGGGGGCACTGAAGCTTTCTTT. Its protein is CASSLVGGTEAFF.

This clone was seen more than once but under ten times. The chain uses TRBV5-4 and TRBJ2-5; 7 bases are shared with TRBD1. There are 13 residues in the CDR3. V lost 4 bases, J lost 2 bases, and 2 bases stayed unmatched. The germline V gene has CDR1 SGHNT and CDR2 YYREEE (reference sequence). The CDR3 loop reads CASSQGQQETQYF. DNA of the CDR3: TGTGCCAGCAGCCAGGGACAGCAAGAGACCCAGTACTTC.

The J gene is TRBJ1-2, the V gene TRBV28; 9 positions match TRBD1. CDR1 and CDR2 from the germline V gene are MDHEN and SYDVKM. CDR3 length: 17 residues. The J segment lost 5 bases and the V segment lost 3 bases, leaving 13 bases of the junction unmatched. The CDR3 coding sequence is TGTGCCAGCAGTTTGCCTATTGGGGGACAGGGACTATATGGCTACACCTTC. As protein: CASSLPIGGQGLYGYTF.

The chain links TRBV2 to TRBJ1-2; 9 positions match TRBD1. V was clipped by 5 bases and J by 4 bases; unmatched bases: 2. The CDR3 consists of 13 residues. Germline CDR1 SNHLY, CDR2 FYNNEI. Written as DNA, the CDR3 is TGTGCCAGCAGTATGACAGGGGGCTATGGCTACACCTTC. It is translated as CASSMTGGYGYTF.

V usage is TRBV4-1 and J usage is TRBJ1-1; 10 bases map to TRBD1. The V segment lost 2 bases and the J segment 7 bases; nucleotides outside the gene matches: 7. CDR1 is MGHRA, CDR2 YSYEKL, per germline. CDR3 length: 15 residues. The CDR3 region has the DNA TGCGCCAGCAGCCAACTCCCCGGACAGGGGGGTGAAGCTTTCTTT. Translation: CASSQLPGQGGEAFF.

The chain recombines TRBV27 with TRBJ2-1, with D hard to call. The CDR3 extends over 14 amino acids. With 7 bases removed from V and 0 bases from J, the gap between germline ends came to 10 bases. Germline V lookup: CDR1 MNHEY, CDR2 SMNVEV (reference sequence). CDR3 region: CASMAVLSYNEQFF. As DNA, the CDR3 is TGTGCCAGCATGGCCGTGCTCTCCTACAATGAGCAGTTCTTC.